This T cell receptor (beta chain) was captured by sequencing in a study of spatial heterogeneity in lung cancer. The time point here: blood at routine non-recurrence follow-up after resection. Whole RNA was taken from tumor, nontumor lung or frozen PBMC; it was then sequenced unsorted. Germline V gene sequence: CDR1 SGHTA, CDR2 FQGNSA. The CDR3 has 16 amino acids. V gave up 5 bases and J gave up 1 base; unmatched junction bases: 7. TCRdb used MiXCR to reprocess the 5' RACE reads, holding one entry per CDR3 protein. This table holds about 120,000 distinct CDR3 sequences, 12% found once. The rearrangement uses TRBV7-2 and TRBJ1-3; the match to TRBD1 covers 8 bases. The receptor was isolated from a male donor with early-stage non-small cell lung cancer. The material was PBMCs, obtained at follow-up. The CDR3 DNA sequence: TGTGCCAGCAGCCTGAGCCAGGGGGCGTCTGGAAACACCATATATTTT. It specifies CASSLSQGASGNTIYF.